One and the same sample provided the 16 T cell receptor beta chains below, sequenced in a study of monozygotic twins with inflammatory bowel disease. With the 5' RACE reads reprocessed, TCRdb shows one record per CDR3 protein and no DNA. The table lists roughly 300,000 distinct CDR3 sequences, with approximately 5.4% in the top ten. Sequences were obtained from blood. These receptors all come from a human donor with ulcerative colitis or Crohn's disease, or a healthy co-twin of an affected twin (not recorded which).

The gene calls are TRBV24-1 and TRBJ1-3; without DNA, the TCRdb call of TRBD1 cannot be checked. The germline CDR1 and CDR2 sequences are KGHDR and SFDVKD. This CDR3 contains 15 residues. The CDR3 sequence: CATSDSGTAGNTIYF.

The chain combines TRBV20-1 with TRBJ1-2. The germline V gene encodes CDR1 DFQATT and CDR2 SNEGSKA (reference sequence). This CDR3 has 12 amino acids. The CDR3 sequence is CSASTRDYGYTF.

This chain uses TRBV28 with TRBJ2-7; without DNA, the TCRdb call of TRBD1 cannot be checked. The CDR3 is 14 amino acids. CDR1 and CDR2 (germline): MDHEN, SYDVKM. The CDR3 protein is CASSLSGVTHEQYF.

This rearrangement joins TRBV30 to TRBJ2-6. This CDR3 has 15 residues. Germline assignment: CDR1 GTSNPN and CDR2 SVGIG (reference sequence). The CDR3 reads CAWSVLGSGANVLTF.

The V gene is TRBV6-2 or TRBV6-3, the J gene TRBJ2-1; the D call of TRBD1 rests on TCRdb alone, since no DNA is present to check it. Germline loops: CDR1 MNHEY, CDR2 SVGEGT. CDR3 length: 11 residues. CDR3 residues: CASNDRDEQFF.

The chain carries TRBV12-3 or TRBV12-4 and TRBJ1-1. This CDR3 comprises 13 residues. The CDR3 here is CASSLGVRQEAFF.

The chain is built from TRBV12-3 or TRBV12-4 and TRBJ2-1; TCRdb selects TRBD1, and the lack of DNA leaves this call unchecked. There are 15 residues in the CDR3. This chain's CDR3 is CASSLGDRGGDEQFF.

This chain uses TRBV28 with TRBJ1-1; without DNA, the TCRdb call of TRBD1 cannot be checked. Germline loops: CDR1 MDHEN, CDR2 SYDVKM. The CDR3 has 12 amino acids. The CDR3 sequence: CASSLFQGRAFF.

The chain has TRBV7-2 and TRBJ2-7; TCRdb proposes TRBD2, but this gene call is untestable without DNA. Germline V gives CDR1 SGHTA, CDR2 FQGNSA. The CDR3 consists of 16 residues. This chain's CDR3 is CASSLSASSGSYEQYF.

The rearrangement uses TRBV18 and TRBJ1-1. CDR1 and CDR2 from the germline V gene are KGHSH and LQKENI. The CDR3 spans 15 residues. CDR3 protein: CASSPRVVQDAEAFF.

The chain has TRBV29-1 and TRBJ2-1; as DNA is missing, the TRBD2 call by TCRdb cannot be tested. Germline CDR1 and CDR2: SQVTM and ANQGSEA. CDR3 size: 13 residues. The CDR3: CSDSGLAGDEQFF.

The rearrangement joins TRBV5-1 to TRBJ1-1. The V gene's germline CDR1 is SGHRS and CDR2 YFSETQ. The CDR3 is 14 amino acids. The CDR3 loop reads CASSLGHQNTEAFF.

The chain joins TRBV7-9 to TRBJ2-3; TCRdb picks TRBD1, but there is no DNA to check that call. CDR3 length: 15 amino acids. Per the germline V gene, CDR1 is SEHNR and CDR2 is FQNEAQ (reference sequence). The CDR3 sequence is CASSFSGGITDTQYF.

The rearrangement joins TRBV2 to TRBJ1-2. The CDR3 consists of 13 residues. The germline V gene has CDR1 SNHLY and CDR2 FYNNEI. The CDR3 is CASREVTSYGYTF.

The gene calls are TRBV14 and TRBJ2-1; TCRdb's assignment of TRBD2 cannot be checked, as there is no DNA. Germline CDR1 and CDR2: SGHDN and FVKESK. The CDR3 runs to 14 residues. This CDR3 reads CASSRASGYNEQFF.

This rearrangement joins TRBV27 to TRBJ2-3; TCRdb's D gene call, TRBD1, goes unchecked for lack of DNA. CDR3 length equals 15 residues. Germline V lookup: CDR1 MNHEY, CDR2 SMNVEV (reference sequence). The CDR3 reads CASRFTTGGTDTQYF.